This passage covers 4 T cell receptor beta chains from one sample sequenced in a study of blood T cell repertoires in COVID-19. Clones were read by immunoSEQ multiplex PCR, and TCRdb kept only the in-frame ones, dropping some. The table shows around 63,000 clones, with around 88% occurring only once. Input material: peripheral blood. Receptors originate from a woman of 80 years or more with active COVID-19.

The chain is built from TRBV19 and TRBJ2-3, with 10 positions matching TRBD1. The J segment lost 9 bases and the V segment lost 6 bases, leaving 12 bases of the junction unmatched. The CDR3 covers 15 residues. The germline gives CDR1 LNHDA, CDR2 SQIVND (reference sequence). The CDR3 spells CASRRTGGMIGTQYF. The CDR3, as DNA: TGTGCCAGTAGAAGGACAGGGGGAATGATAGGGACGCAGTATTTT.

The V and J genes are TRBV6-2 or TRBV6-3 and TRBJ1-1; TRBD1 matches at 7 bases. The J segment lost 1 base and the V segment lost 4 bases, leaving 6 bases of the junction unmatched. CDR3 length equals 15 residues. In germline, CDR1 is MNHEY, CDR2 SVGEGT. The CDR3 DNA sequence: TGTGCCAGCAGTTGGGTCTCAGGGGGGAACACTGAAGCTTTCTTT. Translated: CASSWVSGGNTEAFF.

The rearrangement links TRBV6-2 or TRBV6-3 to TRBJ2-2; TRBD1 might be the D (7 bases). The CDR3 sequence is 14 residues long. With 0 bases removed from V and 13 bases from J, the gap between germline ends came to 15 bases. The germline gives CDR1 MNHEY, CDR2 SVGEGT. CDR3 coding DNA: TGTGCCAGCAGTTACTCGAGGACAGGACTATGGCTGTTTTTT. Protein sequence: CASSYSRTGLWLFF.

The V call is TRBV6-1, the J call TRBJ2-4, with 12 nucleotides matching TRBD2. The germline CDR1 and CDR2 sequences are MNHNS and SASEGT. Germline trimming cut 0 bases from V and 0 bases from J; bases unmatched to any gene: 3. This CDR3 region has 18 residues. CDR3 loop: CASSEAMGLAGAKNIQYF. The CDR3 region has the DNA TGTGCCAGCAGTGAAGCGATGGGACTAGCGGGAGCCAAAAACATTCAGTACTTC.